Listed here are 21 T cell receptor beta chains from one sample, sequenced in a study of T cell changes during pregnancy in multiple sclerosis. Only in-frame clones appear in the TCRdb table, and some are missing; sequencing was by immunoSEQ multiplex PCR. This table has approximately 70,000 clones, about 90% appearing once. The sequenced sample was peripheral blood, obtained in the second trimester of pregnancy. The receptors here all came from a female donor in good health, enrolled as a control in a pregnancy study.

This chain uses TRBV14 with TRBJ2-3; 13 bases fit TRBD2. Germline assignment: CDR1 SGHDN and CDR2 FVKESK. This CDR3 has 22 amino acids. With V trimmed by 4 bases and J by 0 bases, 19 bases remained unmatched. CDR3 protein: CASSPPRGGLAGYGGSTDTQYF. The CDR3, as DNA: TGTGCCAGCAGCCCCCCCCGAGGGGGACTAGCGGGGTACGGGGGAAGCACAGATACGCAGTATTTT.

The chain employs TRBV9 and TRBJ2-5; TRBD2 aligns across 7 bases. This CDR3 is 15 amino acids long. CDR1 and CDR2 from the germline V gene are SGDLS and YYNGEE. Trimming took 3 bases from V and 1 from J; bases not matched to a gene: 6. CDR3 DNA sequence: TGTGCCAGCAGCGCTGGAACTAGCGCCCAAGAGACCCAGTACTTC. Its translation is CASSAGTSAQETQYF.

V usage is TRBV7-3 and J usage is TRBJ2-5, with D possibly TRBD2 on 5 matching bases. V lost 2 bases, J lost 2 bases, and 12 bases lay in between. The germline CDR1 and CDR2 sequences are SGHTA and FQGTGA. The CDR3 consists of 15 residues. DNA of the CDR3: TGTGCCAGCAGCTTAGATGTTAGCGCACAAGAGACCCAGTACTTC. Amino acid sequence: CASSLDVSAQETQYF.

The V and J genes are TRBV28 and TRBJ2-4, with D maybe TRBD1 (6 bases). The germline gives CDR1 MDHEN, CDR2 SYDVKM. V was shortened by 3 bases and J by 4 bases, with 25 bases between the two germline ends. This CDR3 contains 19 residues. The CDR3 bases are TGTGCCAGCAGTTTCGGTCCATCTTGGACAGTCGGAATGAAAAACATTCAGTACTTC. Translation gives CASSFGPSWTVGMKNIQYF. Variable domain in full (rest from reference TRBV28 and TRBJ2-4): DVKVTQSSRYLVKRTGEKVFLECVQDMDHENMFWYRQDPGLGLRLIYFSYDVKMKEKGDIPEGYSVSREKKERFSLILESASTNQTSMYLCASSFGPSWTVGMKNIQYFGAGTRLSVL.

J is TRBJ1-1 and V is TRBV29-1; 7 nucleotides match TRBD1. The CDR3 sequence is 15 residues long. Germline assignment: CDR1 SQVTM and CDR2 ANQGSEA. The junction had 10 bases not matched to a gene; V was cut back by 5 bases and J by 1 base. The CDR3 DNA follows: TGCAGCGTTACTCGGGACAGAATGAGGAACACTGAAGCTTTCTTT. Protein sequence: CSVTRDRMRNTEAFF.

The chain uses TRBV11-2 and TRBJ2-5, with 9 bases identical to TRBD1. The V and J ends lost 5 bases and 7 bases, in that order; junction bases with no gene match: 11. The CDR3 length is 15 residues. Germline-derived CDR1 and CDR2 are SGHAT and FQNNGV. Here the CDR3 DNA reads TGTGCCAGCAGCCCCGCCGGACAGGGGATTGGGACCCAGTACTTC. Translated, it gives CASSPAGQGIGTQYF. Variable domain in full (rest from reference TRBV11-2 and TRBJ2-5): EAGVAQSPRYKIIEKRQSVAFWCNPISGHATLYWYQQILGQGPKLLIQFQNNGVVDDSQLPKDRFSAERLKGVDSTLKIQPAKLEDSAVYLCASSPAGQGIGTQYFGPGTRLLVL.

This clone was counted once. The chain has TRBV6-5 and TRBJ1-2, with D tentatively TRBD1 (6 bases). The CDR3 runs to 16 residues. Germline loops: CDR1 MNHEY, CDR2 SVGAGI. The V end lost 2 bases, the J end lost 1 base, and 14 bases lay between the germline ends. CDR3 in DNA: TGTGCCAGCAGTTACGACCCGACAGGTGTTAACTATGGCTACACCTTC. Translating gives CASSYDPTGVNYGYTF.

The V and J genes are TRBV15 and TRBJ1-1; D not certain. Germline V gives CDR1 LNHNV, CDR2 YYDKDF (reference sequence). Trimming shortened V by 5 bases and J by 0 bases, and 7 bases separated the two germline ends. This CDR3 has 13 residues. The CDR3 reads CATSALLNTEAFF. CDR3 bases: TGTGCCACCAGCGCGCTTCTGAACACTGAAGCTTTCTTT.

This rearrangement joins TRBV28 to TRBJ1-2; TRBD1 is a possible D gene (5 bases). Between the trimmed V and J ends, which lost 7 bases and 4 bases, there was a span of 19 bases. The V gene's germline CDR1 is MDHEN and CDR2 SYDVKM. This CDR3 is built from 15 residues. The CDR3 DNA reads TGTGCCAGCAATCCTCAGGGACTCCTCCTCTATGGCTACACCTTC. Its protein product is CASNPQGLLLYGYTF.

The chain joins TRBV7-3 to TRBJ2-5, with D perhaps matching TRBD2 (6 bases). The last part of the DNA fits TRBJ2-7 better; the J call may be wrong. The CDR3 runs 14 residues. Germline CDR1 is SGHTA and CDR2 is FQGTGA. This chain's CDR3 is CASSSGLSSGEQYF. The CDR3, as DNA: TGTGCCAGCAGCTCTGGACTATCATCGGGCGAGCAGTACTTC.

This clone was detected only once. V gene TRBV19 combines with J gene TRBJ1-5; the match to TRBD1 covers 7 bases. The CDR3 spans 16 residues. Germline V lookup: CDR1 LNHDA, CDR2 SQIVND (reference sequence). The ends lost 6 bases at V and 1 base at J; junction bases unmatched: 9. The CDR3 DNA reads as TGTGCCAGTAGGCACATCGGGACAGAGAGCAATCAGCCCCAGCATTTT. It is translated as CASRHIGTESNQPQHF.

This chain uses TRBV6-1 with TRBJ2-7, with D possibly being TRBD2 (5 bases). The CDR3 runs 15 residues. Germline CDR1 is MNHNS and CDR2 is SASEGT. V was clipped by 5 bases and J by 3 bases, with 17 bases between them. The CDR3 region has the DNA TGTGCCAGCAGTCCCTCCGGGCTAGCCGTCTACGAGCAGTACTTC. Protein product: CASSPSGLAVYEQYF.

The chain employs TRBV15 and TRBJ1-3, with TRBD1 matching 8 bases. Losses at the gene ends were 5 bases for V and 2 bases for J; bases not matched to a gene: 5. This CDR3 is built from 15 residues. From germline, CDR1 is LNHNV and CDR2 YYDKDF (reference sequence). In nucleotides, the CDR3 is TGTGCCACCAGCTCCCACAGGGGGGCTGGAAACACCATATATTTT. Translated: CATSSHRGAGNTIYF.

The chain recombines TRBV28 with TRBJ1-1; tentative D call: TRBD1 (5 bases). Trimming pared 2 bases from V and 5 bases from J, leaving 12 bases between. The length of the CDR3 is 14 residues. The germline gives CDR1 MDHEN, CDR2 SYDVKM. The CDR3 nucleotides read TGTGCCAGCAGTTTAATCCAGGGAAGGACTGAAGCTTTCTTT. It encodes CASSLIQGRTEAFF.

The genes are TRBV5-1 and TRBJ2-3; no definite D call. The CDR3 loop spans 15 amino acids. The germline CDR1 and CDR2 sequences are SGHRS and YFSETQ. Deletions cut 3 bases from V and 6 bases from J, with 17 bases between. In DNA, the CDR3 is TGCGCCAGCAGCTCGGCGTCCACCGAGGTCGATACGCAGTATTTT. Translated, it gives CASSSASTEVDTQYF.

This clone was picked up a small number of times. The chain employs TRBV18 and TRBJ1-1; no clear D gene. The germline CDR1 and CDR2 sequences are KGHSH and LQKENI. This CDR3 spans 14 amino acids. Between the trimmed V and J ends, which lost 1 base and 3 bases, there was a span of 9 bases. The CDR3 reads CASSPQEFDTEAFF. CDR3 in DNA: TGTGCCAGCTCACCACAAGAGTTCGACACTGAAGCTTTCTTT.

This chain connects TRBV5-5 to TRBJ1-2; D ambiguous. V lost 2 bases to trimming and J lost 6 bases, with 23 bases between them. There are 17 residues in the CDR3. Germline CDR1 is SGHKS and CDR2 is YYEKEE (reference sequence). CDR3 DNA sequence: TGTGCCAGCAGCTTAGAACCGGGATTACTTAATCTCCATGGCTACACCTTC. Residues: CASSLEPGLLNLHGYTF.

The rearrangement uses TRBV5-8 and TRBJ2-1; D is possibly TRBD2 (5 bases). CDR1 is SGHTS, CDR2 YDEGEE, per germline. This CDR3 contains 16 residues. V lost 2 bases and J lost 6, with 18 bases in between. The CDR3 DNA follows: TGTGCCAGCAGCTTTATCCCGTACTCGGGGAGCAATGAGCAGTTCTTC. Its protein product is CASSFIPYSGSNEQFF. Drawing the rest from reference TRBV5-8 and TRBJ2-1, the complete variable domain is EAGVTQSPTHLIKTRGQQATLRCSPISGHTSVYWYQQALGLGLQFLLWYDEGEERNRGNFPPRFSGRQFPNYSSELNVNALELEDSALYLCASSFIPYSGSNEQFFGPGTRLTVL.

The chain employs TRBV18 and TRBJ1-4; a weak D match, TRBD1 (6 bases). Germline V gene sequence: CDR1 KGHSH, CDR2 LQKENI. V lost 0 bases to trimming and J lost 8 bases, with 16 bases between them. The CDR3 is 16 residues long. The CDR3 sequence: CASSPPRGSSEEKLFF. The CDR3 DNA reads TGTGCCAGCTCACCACCCAGGGGATCATCGGAGGAAAAACTGTTTTTT.

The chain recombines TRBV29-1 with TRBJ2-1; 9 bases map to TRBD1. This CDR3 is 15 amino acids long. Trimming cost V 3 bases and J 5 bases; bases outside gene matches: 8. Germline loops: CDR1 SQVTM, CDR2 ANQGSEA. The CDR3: CSVDGTGRSDNEQFF. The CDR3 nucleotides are TGCAGCGTTGACGGGACAGGGAGGAGCGACAATGAGCAGTTCTTC.

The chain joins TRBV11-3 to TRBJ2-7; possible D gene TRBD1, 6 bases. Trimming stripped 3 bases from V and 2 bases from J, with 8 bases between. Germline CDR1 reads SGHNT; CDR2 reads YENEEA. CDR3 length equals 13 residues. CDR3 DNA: TGTGCCAGCAGCTTCCACAGGGCCTACGAGCAGTACTTC. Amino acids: CASSFHRAYEQYF.